These T cell receptor beta chains were read from a single sample in a study of T-cell reconstitution after alpha-beta-depleted transplantation in children. Each CDR3 protein gets one entry after TCRdb re-called the PCR reads with MiXCR. The profile shows around 200,000 distinct CDR3 sequences, about a tenth of them singletons. Sequenced material: PBMCs from the stem cell graft donor, taken from the stem cell graft. These receptors were taken from a human donor who donated a stem cell graft to a child with acute lymphoblastic leukemia. Each CDR3 is given with its conserved first and last residue. Each record gives: V gene, J gene, clone size, D gene, CDR3 DNA, CDR3 protein. D genes are given only for firm matches. Clone sizes are given selectively: once, few, many, or a class where the clone is expanded.

v_call: TRBV11-2; j_call: TRBJ1-6; clone_size: many; d_call: TRBD1; cdr3_nt: TGTGCCAGCAGCCGGGACAGGGGTTCACCCCTCCACTTT; cdr3_aa: CASSRDRGSPLHF
v_call: TRBV12-3/TRBV12-4; j_call: TRBJ1-5; clone_size: NA; d_call: NA; cdr3_nt: TGTGCCCGAGGCGGATATGGCAATCAGCCCCAGCATTTT; cdr3_aa: CARGGYGNQPQHF
v_call: TRBV5-1; j_call: TRBJ1-3; clone_size: NA; d_call: NA; cdr3_nt: TGCGCCAGCAGCTTGGTATCGACAGCACTCTCTGGAAACACCATATATTTT; cdr3_aa: CASSLVSTALSGNTIYF
v_call: TRBV5-1; j_call: TRBJ2-1; clone_size: many; d_call: NA; cdr3_nt: TGCGCCAGCAGCTTGTCGGTAGTAGGGGGTGAGCAGTTCTTC; cdr3_aa: CASSLSVVGGEQFF
v_call: TRBV5-1; j_call: TRBJ2-7; clone_size: many; d_call: NA; cdr3_nt: TGCGCCAGCAGCTTGTATCGCTACGAGCAGTACTTC; cdr3_aa: CASSLYRYEQYF
v_call: TRBV6-1; j_call: TRBJ2-3; clone_size: many; d_call: TRBD2; cdr3_nt: TGTGCCAGCAGCAAACAAGCGGGGGGCACAGATACGCAGTATTTT; cdr3_aa: CASSKQAGGTDTQYF
v_call: TRBV6-5; j_call: TRBJ2-2; clone_size: many; d_call: NA; cdr3_nt: TGTGCCAGCAGTTACTCCCATGGAGTGAACACCGGGGAGCTGTTTTTT; cdr3_aa: CASSYSHGVNTGELFF
v_call: TRBV6-2/TRBV6-3; j_call: TRBJ2-7; clone_size: NA; d_call: NA; cdr3_nt: TGTGCCAGCAGTTATGACAGGCGCTCCTACGAGCAGTACTTC; cdr3_aa: CASSYDRRSYEQYF
v_call: TRBV19; j_call: TRBJ2-5; clone_size: NA; d_call: NA; cdr3_nt: TGTGCCAGTAGTATAGCCCCCCCCCCGGAGACCCAGTACTTC; cdr3_aa: CASSIAPPPETQYF
v_call: TRBV5-5; j_call: TRBJ1-1; clone_size: many; d_call: TRBD1; cdr3_nt: TGTGCCAGCAGCCGCGAGGACAGGGTGAACACTGAAGCTTTCTTT; cdr3_aa: CASSREDRVNTEAFF
v_call: TRBV6-5; j_call: TRBJ1-3; clone_size: NA; d_call: NA; cdr3_nt: TGTGCCAGCATGTTCACAGGGCATGGTGGAAACACCATATATTTT; cdr3_aa: CASMFTGHGGNTIYF
v_call: TRBV12-3/TRBV12-4; j_call: TRBJ1-4; clone_size: many; d_call: NA; cdr3_nt: TGTGCCAGCAGTTTCGGGGGGCTAAATGAAAAACTGTTTTTT; cdr3_aa: CASSFGGLNEKLFF
v_call: TRBV6-2/TRBV6-3; j_call: TRBJ2-1; clone_size: few; d_call: TRBD2; cdr3_nt: TGTGCCAGCAGCCGGAAGGGGACTATCTCCTACAATGAGCAGTTCTTC; cdr3_aa: CASSRKGTISYNEQFF
v_call: TRBV7-2; j_call: TRBJ2-7; clone_size: few; d_call: NA; cdr3_nt: TGTGCCAGCAGCCCGGGATCGACAGTTCCCTACGAGCAGTACTTC; cdr3_aa: CASSPGSTVPYEQYF
v_call: TRBV25-1; j_call: TRBJ2-1; clone_size: NA; d_call: NA; cdr3_nt: TGTGCCAGCAGCGTCAGCGGGCGGACATCCGGGGAGCAGTTCTTC; cdr3_aa: CASSVSGRTSGEQFF
v_call: TRBV12-3/TRBV12-4; j_call: TRBJ1-4; clone_size: few; d_call: NA; cdr3_nt: TGTGCCAGCAGTTTCGCGGGCGCGGCTAATGAAAAACTGTTTTTT; cdr3_aa: CASSFAGAANEKLFF
v_call: TRBV6-6; j_call: TRBJ2-7; clone_size: NA; d_call: NA; cdr3_nt: TGTGCCAGCAGATCCCCCACAGGGAAAGACTCCTACGAGCAGTACTTC; cdr3_aa: CASRSPTGKDSYEQYF
v_call: TRBV3-1; j_call: TRBJ1-6; clone_size: NA; d_call: NA; cdr3_nt: TGTGCCAGCAGCCCAGAATGGTATCGACAGAGACGCCTAGATGGACATAATTCACCCCTCCACTTT; cdr3_aa: CASSPEWYRQRRLDGHNSPLHF
v_call: TRBV4-1; j_call: TRBJ2-7; clone_size: few; d_call: NA; cdr3_nt: TGCGCCAGCAGCCCGACCGGGACGCGCTCCTACGAGCAGTACTTC; cdr3_aa: CASSPTGTRSYEQYF
v_call: TRBV28; j_call: TRBJ2-3; clone_size: many; d_call: TRBD1; cdr3_nt: TGTGCCAGCAGTCGATCGGGACAGACAGATACGCAGTATTTT; cdr3_aa: CASSRSGQTDTQYF
v_call: TRBV18; j_call: TRBJ2-7; clone_size: many; d_call: TRBD1; cdr3_nt: TGTGCCAGCTCAGGAACGGGACAGGGCCTTGGGGAGCAGTACTTC; cdr3_aa: CASSGTGQGLGEQYF
v_call: TRBV5-1; j_call: TRBJ1-4; clone_size: many; d_call: NA; cdr3_nt: TGCGCCAGCAGCTTGGAGACAGGCTTTAATATGTTTTTT; cdr3_aa: CASSLETGFNMFF
v_call: TRBV7-9; j_call: TRBJ1-4; clone_size: NA; d_call: NA; cdr3_nt: TGTGCCAGCAGCACGCCTACGGGTGAAAAACTGTTTTTT; cdr3_aa: CASSTPTGEKLFF
v_call: TRBV25-1; j_call: TRBJ1-4; clone_size: many; d_call: NA; cdr3_nt: TGTGCCAGCATGGGGGGGGGCGGATTTAATGAAAAACTGTTTTTT; cdr3_aa: CASMGGGGFNEKLFF
v_call: TRBV3-1; j_call: TRBJ1-1; clone_size: NA; d_call: NA; cdr3_nt: TGTGCCAGCAGCCAACTTACCCCACAGGCGAGGTATGGCACTGAAGCTTTCTTT; cdr3_aa: CASSQLTPQARYGTEAFF
v_call: TRBV12-3/TRBV12-4; j_call: TRBJ2-7; clone_size: many; d_call: TRBD2; cdr3_nt: TGTGCCAGCAGTTCCGGACTAGCGGGGAACTCCTACGAGCAGTACTTC; cdr3_aa: CASSSGLAGNSYEQYF
v_call: TRBV15; j_call: TRBJ2-1; clone_size: NA; d_call: NA; cdr3_nt: TGTGCCACCACCGGAGGGTCCCTCAATGAGCAGTTCTTC; cdr3_aa: CATTGGSLNEQFF
v_call: TRBV20-1; j_call: TRBJ1-5; clone_size: NA; d_call: NA; cdr3_nt: TGCTGTGCTAGAGCCCGGGGGCGCTGGGGCAATCAGCCCCAGCATTTT; cdr3_aa: CCARARGRWGNQPQHF
v_call: TRBV7-8; j_call: TRBJ2-2; clone_size: many; d_call: NA; cdr3_nt: TGTGCCAGCAGCTTGCGGGACTTTCCCCCTATTGGCACCGGGGAGCTGTTTTTT; cdr3_aa: CASSLRDFPPIGTGELFF
v_call: TRBV5-1; j_call: TRBJ1-1; clone_size: few; d_call: NA; cdr3_nt: TGCGCCAGCAGCTTGGAGGCCAGAGAAGCTTTCTTT; cdr3_aa: CASSLEAREAFF
v_call: TRBV7-2; j_call: TRBJ2-1; clone_size: many; d_call: TRBD1; cdr3_nt: TGTGCCAGCAGCTCGACCGGGACAGGGGTTCGGAATGAGCAGTTCTTC; cdr3_aa: CASSSTGTGVRNEQFF
v_call: TRBV6-5; j_call: TRBJ1-5; clone_size: NA; d_call: NA; cdr3_nt: TGTGCCAGCAGTTACCAACCGGATCAGCCCCAGCATTTT; cdr3_aa: CASSYQPDQPQHF
v_call: TRBV7-7; j_call: TRBJ2-3; clone_size: NA; d_call: NA; cdr3_nt: TGTGCCAGCAGCCGCATAGGGACTAGCACAGATACGCAGTATTTT; cdr3_aa: CASSRIGTSTDTQYF
v_call: TRBV29-1; j_call: TRBJ2-1; clone_size: NA; d_call: TRBD2; cdr3_nt: TGCAGCGTTGATGCTAGCGGGGGATACAATGAGCAGTTCTTC; cdr3_aa: CSVDASGGYNEQFF
v_call: TRBV18; j_call: TRBJ2-2; clone_size: once; d_call: NA; cdr3_nt: TGTGCCAGCTCACCATGCAGCAGCGGACACAACACCGGGGAGCTGTTTTTT; cdr3_aa: CASSPCSSGHNTGELFF
v_call: TRBV12-3/TRBV12-4; j_call: TRBJ1-2; clone_size: many; d_call: NA; cdr3_nt: TGTGCCAGCAGTTTGGAGGATGGCGGCTACACCTTC; cdr3_aa: CASSLEDGGYTF
v_call: TRBV6-1; j_call: TRBJ2-3; clone_size: many; d_call: TRBD2; cdr3_nt: TGTGCCAGCAGTCCGCGCGGGGGTCCCACAGATACGCAGTATTTT; cdr3_aa: CASSPRGGPTDTQYF